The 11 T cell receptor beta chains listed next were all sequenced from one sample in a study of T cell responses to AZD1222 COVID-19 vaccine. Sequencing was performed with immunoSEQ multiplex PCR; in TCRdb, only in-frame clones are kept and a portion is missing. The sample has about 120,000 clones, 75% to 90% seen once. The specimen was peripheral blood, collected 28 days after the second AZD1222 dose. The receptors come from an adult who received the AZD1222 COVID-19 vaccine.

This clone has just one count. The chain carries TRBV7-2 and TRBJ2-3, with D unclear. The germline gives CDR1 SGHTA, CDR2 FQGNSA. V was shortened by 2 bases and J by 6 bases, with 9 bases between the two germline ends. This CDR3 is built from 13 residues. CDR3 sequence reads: CASSLPVRDTQYF. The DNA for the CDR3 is TGTGCCAGCAGCTTACCGGTCCGGGATACGCAGTATTTT.

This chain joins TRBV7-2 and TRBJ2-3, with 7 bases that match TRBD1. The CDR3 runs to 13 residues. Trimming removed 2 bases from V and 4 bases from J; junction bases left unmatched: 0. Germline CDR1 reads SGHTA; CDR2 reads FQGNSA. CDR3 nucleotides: TGTGCCAGCAGCTTACAGGGGGCAGATACGCAGTATTTT. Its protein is CASSLQGADTQYF.

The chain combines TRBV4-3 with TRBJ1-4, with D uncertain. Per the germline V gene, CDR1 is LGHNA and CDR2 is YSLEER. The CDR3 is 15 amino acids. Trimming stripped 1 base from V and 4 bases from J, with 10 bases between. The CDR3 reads CASSQGPRDNEKLFF. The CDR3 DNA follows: TGCGCCAGCAGCCAAGGTCCACGGGATAATGAAAAACTGTTTTTT.

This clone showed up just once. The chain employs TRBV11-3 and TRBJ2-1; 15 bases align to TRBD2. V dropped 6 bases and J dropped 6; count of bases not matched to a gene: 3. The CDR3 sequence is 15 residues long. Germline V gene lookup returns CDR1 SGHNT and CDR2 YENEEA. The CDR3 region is CASRPGLAGGNEQFF. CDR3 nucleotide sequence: TGTGCCAGCAGACCGGGACTAGCGGGGGGCAATGAGCAGTTCTTC.

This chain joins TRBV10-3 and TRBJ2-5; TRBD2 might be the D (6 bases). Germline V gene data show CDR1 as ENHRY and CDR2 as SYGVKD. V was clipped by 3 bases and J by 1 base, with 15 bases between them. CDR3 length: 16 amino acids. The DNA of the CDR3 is TGTGCCATCAGTGATGAGGCCGGGGGTGGCCAAGAGACCCAGTACTTC. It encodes CAISDEAGGGQETQYF.

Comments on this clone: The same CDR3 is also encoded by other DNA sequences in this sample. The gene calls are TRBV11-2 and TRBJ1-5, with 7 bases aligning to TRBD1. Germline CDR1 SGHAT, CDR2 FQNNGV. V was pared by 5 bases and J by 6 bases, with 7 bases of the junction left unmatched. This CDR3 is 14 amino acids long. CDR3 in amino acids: CASSLDREGQPQHF. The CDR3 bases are TGTGCCAGCAGCCTTGACAGGGAGGGTCAGCCCCAGCATTTT.

CDR3 residues: CASSQGGRVEKLFF. The DNA for the CDR3 is TGTGCCAGCAGCCAAGGAGGGAGAGTTGAAAAACTGTTTTTT. The V call is TRBV4-2, the J call TRBJ1-4, with no clear D. This CDR3 is 14 amino acids long. Trimming took 1 base from V and 7 from J, leaving 10 bases between them. Per germline, CDR1 LGHNA and CDR2 YNFKEQ.

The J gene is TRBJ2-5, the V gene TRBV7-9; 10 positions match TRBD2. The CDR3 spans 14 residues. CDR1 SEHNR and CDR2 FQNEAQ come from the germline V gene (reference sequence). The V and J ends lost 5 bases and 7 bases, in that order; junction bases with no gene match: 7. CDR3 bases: TGTGCCAGCAGCCTCACTAGCGGGGTAGGGACCCAGTACTTC. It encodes CASSLTSGVGTQYF.

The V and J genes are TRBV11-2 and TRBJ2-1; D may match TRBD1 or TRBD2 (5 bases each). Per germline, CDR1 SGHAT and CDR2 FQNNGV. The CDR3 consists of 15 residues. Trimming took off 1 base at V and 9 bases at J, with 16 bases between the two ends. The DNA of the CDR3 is TGTGCCAGCAGCTTAGTATCTGGCAGGGACGGTGAGCAGTTCTTC. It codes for CASSLVSGRDGEQFF.

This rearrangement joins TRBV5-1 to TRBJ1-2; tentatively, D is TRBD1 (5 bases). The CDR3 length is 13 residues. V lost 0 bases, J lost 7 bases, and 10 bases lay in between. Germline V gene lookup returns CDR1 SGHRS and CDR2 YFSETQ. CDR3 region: CASSLEAGLGYTF. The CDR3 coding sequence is TGCGCCAGCAGCTTGGAGGCAGGGCTTGGCTACACCTTC.

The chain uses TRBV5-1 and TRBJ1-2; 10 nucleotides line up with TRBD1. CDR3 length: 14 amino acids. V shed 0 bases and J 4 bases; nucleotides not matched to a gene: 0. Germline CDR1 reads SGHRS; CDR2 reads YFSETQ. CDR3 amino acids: CASSLGTGGYGYTF. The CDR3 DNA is TGCGCCAGCAGCTTGGGGACAGGGGGCTATGGCTACACCTTC.